Described below is a single T cell receptor beta chain sequence and its context. Its matching antigen is unknown. Amplification of TCR beta used genomic DNA extracted from peripheral blood. The CDR3 is made up of 16 amino acids. J was trimmed by 4 bases and V by 6 bases; bases with no gene match: 7. Germline CDR1 MRHNA, CDR2 SNTAGT. This sample stems from a study of T cell repertoires in aging, cancer and after chemotherapy. Looking at the study overall: The full dataset contained several million TCR reads. Notes on the study in general: In cancer patients, declining TCR diversity with age involved lost richness and lost evenness.

A mixed TRB-A/B primer pool amplified rearranged TRB by multiplex touch-down PCR. MiXCR, run by TCRdb on the multiplex PCR reads, gives a single entry per CDR3 protein. The data show 1,400 to 1,500 distinct CDR3 sequences, roughly 65% seen once. The specimen sequenced was blood. The sequence was collected from a human donor with a blood cancer. The rearrangement links TRBV6-4 to TRBJ2-1; the match to TRBD2 covers 12 bases. Here the CDR3 DNA reads TGTGCCAGCAGCCCCGATCTAGCGGGAGGGTACAATGAGCAGTTCTTC. Its translation: CASSPDLAGGYNEQFF.